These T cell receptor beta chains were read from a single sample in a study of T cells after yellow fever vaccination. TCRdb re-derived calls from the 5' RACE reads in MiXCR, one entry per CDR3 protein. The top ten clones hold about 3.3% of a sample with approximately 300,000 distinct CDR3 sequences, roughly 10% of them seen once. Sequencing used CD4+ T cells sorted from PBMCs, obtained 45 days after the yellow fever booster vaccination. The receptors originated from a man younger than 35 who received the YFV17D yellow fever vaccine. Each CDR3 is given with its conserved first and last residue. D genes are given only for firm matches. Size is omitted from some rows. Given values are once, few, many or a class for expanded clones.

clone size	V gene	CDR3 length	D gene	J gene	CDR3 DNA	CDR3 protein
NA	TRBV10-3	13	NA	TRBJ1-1	TGTGCCATCTGCAAACAGGAGAACACTGAAGCTTTCTTT	CAICKQENTEAFF
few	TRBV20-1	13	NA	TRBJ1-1	TGCAGTGCTCCCGTCACCGGGGGCACTGAAGCTTTCTTT	CSAPVTGGTEAFF
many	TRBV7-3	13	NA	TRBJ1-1	TGTGCCAGCAGCTTAGACATGAACACTGAAGCTTTCTTT	CASSLDMNTEAFF
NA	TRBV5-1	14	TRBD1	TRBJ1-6	TGCGCCAGCACTCAGGGGGCGCGTCGTTCACCCCTCCACTTT	CASTQGARRSPLHF
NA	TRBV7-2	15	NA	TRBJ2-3	TGTGCCAGCAGCCCTGGGACTCCTAGCACAGATACGCAGTATTTT	CASSPGTPSTDTQYF
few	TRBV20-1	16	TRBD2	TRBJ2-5	TGCAGTGCTAAACCTGGACTAGCGGGGAACCAAGAGACCCAGTACTTC	CSAKPGLAGNQETQYF
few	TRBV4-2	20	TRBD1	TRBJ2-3	TGTGCCAGCAGAAAACGGGGACTGACAGGGGAAGGACCTAGCACAGATACGCAGTATTTT	CASRKRGLTGEGPSTDTQYF
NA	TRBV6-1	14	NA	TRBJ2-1	TGTGCCAGCAGCTGGACAGTACTCTACAATGAGCAGTTCTTC	CASSWTVLYNEQFF
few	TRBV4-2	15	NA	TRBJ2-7	TGTGCCAGCAGCCAGGGCCGAGAACAGCCCTACGAGCAGTACTTC	CASSQGREQPYEQYF
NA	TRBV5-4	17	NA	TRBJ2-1	TGTGCCAGCAGCCACCCGCTACGGCGGGTCGTGCGCAATGAGCAGTTCTTC	CASSHPLRRVVRNEQFF
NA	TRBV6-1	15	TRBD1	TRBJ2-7	TGTGCCAGCAGTGAACATACGACAGGGAGCTACGAGCAGTACTTC	CASSEHTTGSYEQYF
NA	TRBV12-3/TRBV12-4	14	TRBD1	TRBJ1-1	TGTGCCAGCAAGGAACAGGGGGCGCCCACTGAAGCTTTCTTT	CASKEQGAPTEAFF
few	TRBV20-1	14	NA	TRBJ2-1	TGCAGTGCTAGGGGCAGGATATCCTACAATGAGCAGTTCTTC	CSARGRISYNEQFF
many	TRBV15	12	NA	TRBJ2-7	TGTGCCACCAGAACCCAGGGGAACGAGCAGTACTTC	CATRTQGNEQYF